The 20 T cell receptor beta chains given below trace back to one sample, sequenced in a study of CD8+CD57+ T cells in acquired aplastic anemia. Investigators profiled TCR beta VDJ and CDR3 from genomic DNA template. MiXCR, run by TCRdb on the reads, gives a single entry per CDR3 protein. Here the sample spans about 200,000 distinct CDR3 sequences, around 50% being singletons. All sequencing subjects had displayed CD8+CD57+ cell expansion on flow cytometry. The material sequenced was sorted CD4+, CD8+, or CD8+CD57+ T cells (not recorded which) from PBMCs. All receptors come from a human donor with aplastic anemia.

This clonotype has just one count. This chain uses TRBV10-3 with TRBJ1-2; D uncertain. Germline lookup yields CDR1 ENHRY and CDR2 SYGVKD. CDR3 size: 13 residues. The V gene lost 6 bases and the J gene lost 2 bases, with 10 bases spanning the gap. CDR3 in amino acids: CAIRATENYGYTF. CDR3 coding DNA: TGTGCCATCAGAGCCACAGAAAACTATGGCTACACCTTC.

In the case of this clonotype: One end of the junction does not line up with germline, which may come from a read error. The V gene is TRBV7-9, the J gene TRBJ1-1, with a possible D match to TRBD1 (6 bases). Germline V CDR1 and CDR2: SEHNR, FQNEAQ (reference sequence). The CDR3 totals 16 residues. The CDR3: CASSPDDLKRDTGAFF. The CDR3 nucleotides are TGTGCCAGCAGCCCGGACGACCTAAAGAGGGACACTGGAGCTTTCTTT.

In its sample, this clonotype was seen many times. The V gene is TRBV20-1, the J gene TRBJ2-3; possible D gene TRBD2, 6 bases. The V gene lost 5 bases and the J gene lost 0 bases, with 15 bases spanning the gap. This CDR3 has 15 residues. In germline, CDR1 is DFQATT, CDR2 SNEGSKA (reference sequence). The CDR3 nucleotides read TGCAGTGCTCACTTGGGGGGAACTAGCACAGATACGCAGTATTTT. Protein: CSAHLGGTSTDTQYF.

To note about this clonotype: A read error may account for a junction end that differs from germline. V is TRBV4-1 and J is TRBJ1-2, with D unclear. There are 11 residues in the CDR3. Germline V gives CDR1 MGHRA, CDR2 YSYEKL. The CDR3 bases are TGTGCCAGCAGCCAAGATGGGATATGGACCTTC. Translation: CASSQDGIWTF.

J is TRBJ2-7 and V is TRBV7-9, with 8 positions matching TRBD2. Germline CDR1 is SEHNR and CDR2 is FQNEAQ (reference sequence). The V gene end was trimmed by 4 bases and the J gene end by 4 bases; junction bases not matched to a gene: 9. There are 15 residues in the CDR3. The DNA for the CDR3 is TGTGCCAGCAGCTCCGGACTAGCAGGAACATACGAGCAGTACTTC. Translated, it gives CASSSGLAGTYEQYF.

The J gene is TRBJ1-2, the V gene TRBV7-3; TRBD1 agrees at 8 bases. Germline CDR1 SGHTA, CDR2 FQGTGA. This CDR3 spans 14 amino acids. V trimming: 5 bases; J trimming: 4 bases; junction bases outside the gene matches: 6. CDR3 sequence reads: CASSLTGDGYGYTF. The DNA for the CDR3 is TGTGCCAGCAGCCTGACAGGGGATGGCTATGGCTACACCTTC.

With regard to this clonotype: A much larger clonotype is one base distant, so this may be a read error. It is likely a read error, because the conserved phenylalanine at the end of the CDR3 is missing. This chain connects TRBV7-3 to TRBJ2-5, with 7 nucleotides matching TRBD1. The CDR3 has 15 residues. Germline CDR1 reads SGHTA; CDR2 reads FQGTGA. V lost 5 bases to trimming and J lost 5 bases; unmatched junction nucleotides: 11. CDR3 nucleotides: TGTGCCAGCAGCCCGCCGACAGGGACCCGGGAGACCCAGTACCTC. Protein: CASSPPTGTRETQYL.

The gene calls are TRBV6-5 and TRBJ2-5; 10 positions match TRBD1. V shed 2 bases, J shed 7 bases, and the junction held 4 bases outside the gene matches. The CDR3 is made up of 14 amino acids. Germline CDR1 MNHEY, CDR2 SVGAGI. The CDR3 DNA is TGTGCCAGCAGTTACGGGACAGGGGAGATGACCCAGTACTTC. It specifies CASSYGTGEMTQYF.

Ten or more counts support this clonotype. The J gene is TRBJ1-2, the V gene TRBV6-1; D not resolved. Per germline, CDR1 MNHNS and CDR2 SASEGT. The CDR3 sequence is 15 residues long. V was shortened by 2 bases and J by 8 bases, with 18 bases between the two germline ends. CDR3 sequence: CASSERWRAVRGYTF. The DNA of the CDR3 is TGTGCCAGCAGTGAAAGGTGGAGGGCTGTTAGGGGCTACACCTTC.

This chain uses TRBV2 with TRBJ1-1; maybe TRBD1 (5 bases). The germline CDR1 and CDR2 sequences are SNHLY and FYNNEI. Trimming left V 7 bases short and J 7 bases short, with 16 bases between. The CDR3 runs to 13 residues. This CDR3 reads CASTQRGTHEAFF. The CDR3 DNA is TGTGCCAGCACCCAGCGAGGGACGCATGAAGCTTTCTTT.

This clonotype was observed many times. The chain combines TRBV18 with TRBJ2-3; 7 nucleotides line up with TRBD1. The V and J ends lost 5 bases and 4 bases, in that order; junction bases with no gene match: 3. Germline CDR1 is KGHSH and CDR2 is LQKENI. The CDR3 length is 13 residues. In DNA form, the CDR3 reads TGTGCCAGCTCAACCGGGACAGCAGATACGCAGTATTTT. Amino acids: CASSTGTADTQYF.

This clonotype has ten or more counts. V gene TRBV11-2 combines with J gene TRBJ2-7, with 7 positions matching TRBD1. V lost 1 base to trimming and J lost 0 bases; unmatched junction nucleotides: 3. Germline V gene lookup returns CDR1 SGHAT and CDR2 FQNNGV. This CDR3 is built from 15 residues. The CDR3 spells CASSLGQGSSYEQYF. CDR3 DNA: TGTGCCAGCAGCTTAGGACAGGGTAGCTCCTACGAGCAGTACTTC.

This clonotype was seen at least ten times. The chain joins TRBV20-1 to TRBJ2-7; D is tentatively TRBD1 or TRBD2 (5 bases each). Germline values: CDR1 DFQATT, CDR2 SNEGSKA (reference sequence). There are 15 residues in the CDR3. Trimming took off 0 bases at V and 3 bases at J, with 15 bases between the two ends. CDR3 nucleotide sequence: TGCAGTGCTAGAGATGGGGGAGAAGGGATCTACGAGCAGTACTTC. Amino acid sequence: CSARDGGEGIYEQYF.

The CDR3 DNA sequence: TGTGCCAGCAATCCAGCCCATCCTTCACCCCTCCACTTT. This sequence encodes CASNPAHPSPLHF. This chain joins TRBV2 and TRBJ1-6; D is unclear. The CDR3 runs to 13 residues. The germline CDR1 and CDR2 sequences are SNHLY and FYNNEI. V gave up 7 bases and J gave up 9 bases, with 13 bases separating them. The whole variable domain, remainder taken from reference TRBV2 and TRBJ1-6, is EPEVTQTPSHQVTQMGQEVILRCVPISNHLYFYWYRQILGQKVEFLVSFYNNEISEKSEIFDDQFSVERPDGSNFTLKIRSTKLEDSAMYFCASNPAHPSPLHFGNGTRLTVT.

This clonotype came up once. V is TRBV10-3 and J is TRBJ1-6; 10 positions agree with TRBD1. Germline-derived CDR1 and CDR2 are ENHRY and SYGVKD. Trimming cost V 6 bases and J 7 bases; bases outside gene matches: 3. This CDR3 is 14 amino acids long. CDR3 bases: TGTGCCATCAGCGGGACAGGGGAGAATTCACCCCTCCACTTT. Translation gives CAISGTGENSPLHF.

In this sample, this clonotype turned up many times. The V and J genes are TRBV7-9 and TRBJ1-2; D is possibly TRBD1 (5 bases). This CDR3 has 15 residues. CDR1 is SEHNR, CDR2 FQNEAQ, per germline (reference sequence). The V and J ends lost 4 bases and 6 bases respectively, with 18 bases between them. The chain's CDR3 is CASSSRSAQGDGYTF. CDR3 bases: TGTGCCAGCAGCTCGAGAAGTGCCCAGGGAGATGGCTACACCTTC.

This clonotype has ten or more counts. V and J are TRBV10-2 and TRBJ2-7; 11 positions match TRBD1. The CDR3 is 15 amino acids. Trimming took 6 bases from V and 3 from J; bases not matched to a gene: 7. The germline V gene encodes CDR1 WSHSY and CDR2 SAAADI. The CDR3 nucleotides read TGCGCCAGCAGAAGTAGGACAGGGGGCAACTACGAGCAGTACTTC. This codes for CASRSRTGGNYEQYF.

The chain's CDR3 is CATSDFPGNSGNTIYF. The CDR3 DNA reads TGTGCCACCAGTGATTTTCCCGGTAACTCTGGAAACACCATATATTTT. The chain has TRBV24-1 and TRBJ1-3; D remains ambiguous. The CDR3 loop spans 16 amino acids. Germline CDR1 is KGHDR and CDR2 is SFDVKD. V was cut by 1 base and J by 0 bases, with 9 bases left in between.

The J gene is TRBJ2-2, the V gene TRBV2; D gene unclear. This CDR3 comprises 17 residues. CDR1 SNHLY and CDR2 FYNNEI come from the germline V gene. V was shortened by 0 bases and J by 3 bases, with 14 bases between the two germline ends. CDR3 region: CASSEASAAHHTGELFF. In DNA form, the CDR3 reads TGTGCCAGCAGTGAAGCTTCGGCAGCCCATCACACCGGGGAGCTGTTTTTT.

This clonotype was detected ten times or more. This sequence joins TRBV20-1 and TRBJ2-5, with 9 positions matching TRBD2. The CDR3 spans 15 residues. V shed 5 bases and J 2 bases; nucleotides not matched to a gene: 9. Looked up from germline, CDR1 is DFQATT and CDR2 is SNEGSKA (reference sequence). As DNA, the CDR3 is TGCAGTGCTCGAACAGCGGGGGGTGAACAAGAGACCCAGTACTTC. Residues: CSARTAGGEQETQYF.